This T cell receptor (beta chain) was retrieved from a study of blood T cells in healthy people across ages. A second PCR, run for roughly 7 to 11 cycles, used a sample-barcoded 5' primer plus a J-beta primer mix. Via MiXCR, TCRdb re-called the 5' RACE reads, giving one row per CDR3 protein. The sample holds 1.5 million to 2 million distinct CDR3 sequences, around half seen once. Sample: blood. This sequence originates from a woman aged 40-49 years in good health.

This chain's CDR3 is CSAPGNLAADSYGYTF. For the CDR3, the DNA is TGCAGTGCTCCCGGGAACCTTGCAGCTGATAGCTACGGCTACACCTTC. The chain combines TRBV20-1 with TRBJ1-2; no clear D. V lost 5 bases and J lost 8, with 27 bases in between. The CDR3 runs 16 residues. Germline lookup yields CDR1 DFQATT and CDR2 SNEGSKA (reference sequence).